This T cell receptor (beta chain) is drawn from a study of CD8+CD57+ T cells in acquired aplastic anemia. For the study at large: Sorted CD4+ plus CD8+ cells gave DNA averaging 3.2 ug. Study results and limitations: Between patients and controls, CD8+ Simpson's diversity did not vary significantly. Common to patients and controls were 25 to 30 CD8+ CDR3 sequences.

CDR3 and TCR beta VDJ profiling relied on a genomic DNA template. Via MiXCR, TCRdb re-called the reads, giving one row per CDR3 protein. The table has roughly 260,000 distinct CDR3 sequences, 47% seen once. This clonotype came up many times. Antigen: not known. At one boundary the junction diverges from the germline segment, which might be a read error. This CDR3 is 14 amino acids long. Germline V gene sequence: CDR1 ENHRY, CDR2 SYGVKD. CD8+CD57+ cell expansion, shown by flow cytometry, had occurred in the patients selected for sequencing. V gene TRBV10-3 combines with J gene TRBJ1-1; D is ambiguous. Material for sequencing was sorted CD4+, CD8+, or CD8+CD57+ T cells (not recorded which) from PBMCs. The TCR was taken from a human donor with aplastic anemia. This CDR3 reads CAIGEASSRTEAFF. In DNA form, the CDR3 reads TGTGCCATCGGTGAGGCGTCTAGTCGCACTGAAGCTTTCTTT.